This TCR beta chain was profiled in a study of blood T cells in healthy people across ages. Trimming removed 1 base at V and 4 bases at J, with 13 bases between. Germline assignment: CDR1 LGHNA and CDR2 YSLEER. The CDR3 sequence is 15 residues long. Sample-barcoded 5' priming and a J-beta primer mix drove a second PCR of roughly 6 to 12 cycles. MiXCR was run by TCRdb on the 5' RACE reads, yielding one entry per CDR3 protein. This table has 750,000 to 850,000 distinct CDR3 sequences, approximately 25% appearing once. These data are also associated with another study on T cells of mothers and their children. As that report states: At approximately 1.5 ug per 15 ul, all of the extracted RNA went into cDNA synthesis.

The rearrangement joins TRBV4-3 to TRBJ1-1; a possible D gene is TRBD1 (6 bases). The specimen was blood. The source is a boy aged 5-17 years in good health. The CDR3 sequence is CASSQGYRVGTEAFF. The CDR3 DNA reads TGCGCCAGCAGCCAAGGGTACAGGGTCGGCACTGAAGCTTTCTTT.